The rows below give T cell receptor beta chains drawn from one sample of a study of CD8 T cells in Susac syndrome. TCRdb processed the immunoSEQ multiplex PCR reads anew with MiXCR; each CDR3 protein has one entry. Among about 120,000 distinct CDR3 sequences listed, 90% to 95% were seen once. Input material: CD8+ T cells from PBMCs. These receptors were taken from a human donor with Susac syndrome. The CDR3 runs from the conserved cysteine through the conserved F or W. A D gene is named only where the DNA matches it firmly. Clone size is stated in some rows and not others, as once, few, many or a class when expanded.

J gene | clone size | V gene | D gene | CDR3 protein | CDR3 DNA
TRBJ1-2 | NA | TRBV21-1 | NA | CASSKREQGDYGYTF | TGTGCCAGCAGCAAAAGGGAACAGGGTGACTATGGCTACACCTTC
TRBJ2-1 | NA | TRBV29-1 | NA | CSVVGVMSNEQFF | TGCAGCGTTGTTGGGGTAATGAGTAATGAGCAGTTCTTC
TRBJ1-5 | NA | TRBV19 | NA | CASKREGQPQHF | TGTGCCAGTAAAAGGGAAGGTCAGCCCCAGCATTTT
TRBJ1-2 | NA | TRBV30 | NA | CAWSVPGDYGYTF | TGTGCCTGGAGTGTACCAGGGGATTATGGCTACACCTTC
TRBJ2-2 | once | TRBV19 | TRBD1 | CASSWGTGGITGELFF | TGTGCCAGTAGTTGGGGGACAGGGGGCATCACCGGGGAGCTGTTTTTT
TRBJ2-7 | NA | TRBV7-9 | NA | CASSRSSPVEEQYF | TGTGCCAGCAGCCGCAGCTCACCTGTCGAGGAGCAGTACTTC
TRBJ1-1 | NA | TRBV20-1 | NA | CSARDRGHPNTEAFF | TGCAGTGCTAGAGATCGGGGACACCCGAACACTGAAGCTTTCTTT
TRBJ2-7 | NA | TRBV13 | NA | CASSSSRYEQYF | TGTGCCAGCAGCTCTAGTAGGTACGAGCAGTACTTC
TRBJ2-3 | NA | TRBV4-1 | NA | CASSELASPDTQYF | TGCGCCAGCAGCGAACTAGCTTCCCCAGATACGCAGTATTTT
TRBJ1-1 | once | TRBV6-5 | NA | CASSNGRVAFF | TGTGCCAGCAGCAACGGCAGGGTAGCTTTCTTT
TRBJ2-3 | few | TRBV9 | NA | CASSVVGGTDTQYF | TGTGCCAGCAGCGTGGTGGGAGGCACAGATACGCAGTATTTT
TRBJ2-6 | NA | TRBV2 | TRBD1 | CASTTGPSGANVLTF | TGTGCCAGTACGACAGGGCCCTCTGGGGCCAACGTCCTGACTTTC
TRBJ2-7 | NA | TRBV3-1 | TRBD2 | CASSQDIGLAYEQYF | TGTGCCAGCAGCCAAGATATAGGACTAGCTTACGAGCAGTACTTC
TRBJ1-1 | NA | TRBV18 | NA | CASSPWEEGTEAFF | TGTGCCAGCTCACCATGGGAGGAGGGAACTGAAGCTTTCTTT
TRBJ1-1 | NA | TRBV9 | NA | CASSQRTGTEAFF | TGTGCCAGCAGCCAACGAACCGGGACTGAAGCTTTCTTT
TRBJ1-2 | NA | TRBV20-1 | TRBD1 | CSARDRQDRGIGGYTF | TGCAGTGCTAGAGATAGACAGGACAGGGGAATTGGTGGCTACACCTTC
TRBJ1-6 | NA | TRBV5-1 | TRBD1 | CASTYRDSDGSPLHF | TGCGCCAGCACCTATCGGGACAGTGATGGTTCACCCCTCCACTTT
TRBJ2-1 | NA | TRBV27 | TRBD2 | CASSPWAGGNEQFF | TGTGCCAGCAGTCCGTGGGCGGGGGGTAATGAGCAGTTCTTC
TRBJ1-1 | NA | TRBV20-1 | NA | CSGQEGEFEAFF | TGCAGTGGGCAGGAGGGGGAGTTTGAAGCTTTCTTT
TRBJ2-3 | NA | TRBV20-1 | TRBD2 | CSASETSGGDTQYF | TGCAGTGCTAGTGAAACTAGCGGGGGTGACACGCAGTATTTT
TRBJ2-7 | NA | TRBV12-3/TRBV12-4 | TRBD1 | CASSAWTGNEQYF | TGTGCCAGCAGTGCCTGGACAGGGAACGAGCAGTACTTC
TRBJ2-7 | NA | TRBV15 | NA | CATSSPGEPYEQYF | TGTGCCACCAGCAGTCCCGGGGAACCCTACGAGCAGTACTTC
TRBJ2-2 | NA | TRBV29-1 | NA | CSVVGGGGELFF | TGCAGCGTGGTGGGGGGAGGTGGGGAGCTGTTTTTT
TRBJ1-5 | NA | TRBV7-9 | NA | CASGGNSLNQPQHF | TGTGCCAGCGGAGGGAACAGCCTCAATCAGCCCCAGCATTTT
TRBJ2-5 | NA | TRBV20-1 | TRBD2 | CSASTPGLAGQETQYF | TGCAGTGCTAGTACCCCCGGACTAGCGGGGCAAGAGACCCAGTACTTC
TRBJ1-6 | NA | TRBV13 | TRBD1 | CASSLGGGGRNSPLHF | TGTGCCAGCAGCTTAGGTGGAGGGGGCAGGAATTCACCCCTCCACTTT
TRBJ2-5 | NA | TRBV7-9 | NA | CASSPDRNQETQYF | TGTGCCAGCAGCCCTGACAGAAATCAAGAGACCCAGTACTTC
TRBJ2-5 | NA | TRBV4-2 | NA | CASSQEGTQYF | TGTGCCAGCAGCCAAGAGGGGACCCAGTACTTC
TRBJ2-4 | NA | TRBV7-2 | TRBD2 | CASSLGWGGIAKNIQYF | TGTGCCAGCAGCTTAGGTTGGGGAGGGATTGCCAAAAACATTCAGTACTTC
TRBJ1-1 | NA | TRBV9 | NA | CASSVVGEGTEAFF | TGTGCCAGCAGCGTAGTTGGGGAAGGGACTGAAGCTTTCTTT
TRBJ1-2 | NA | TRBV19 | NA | CASSEDQFYGYTF | TGTGCCAGTAGTGAGGACCAATTCTATGGCTACACCTTC
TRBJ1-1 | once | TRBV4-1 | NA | CASSLTVMNTEAFF | TGCGCCAGCAGTTTAACAGTGATGAACACTGAAGCTTTCTTT
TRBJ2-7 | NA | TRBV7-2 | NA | CASSLVTSSDEQYF | TGTGCCAGCAGCTTAGTAACTAGTAGCGACGAGCAGTACTTC
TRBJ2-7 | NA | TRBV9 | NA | CASGNTGYEQYF | TGTGCCAGCGGAAACACAGGGTACGAGCAGTACTTC
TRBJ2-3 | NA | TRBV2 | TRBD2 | CASSEGERGVYSDTQYF | TGTGCCAGCAGTGAAGGCGAGCGGGGGGTATATTCAGATACGCAGTATTTT
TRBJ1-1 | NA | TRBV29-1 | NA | CSVEPRAANTEAFF | TGCAGCGTTGAACCCCGGGCGGCTAACACTGAAGCTTTCTTT
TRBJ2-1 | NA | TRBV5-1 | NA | CASSLVAKSAYNEQFF | TGCGCCAGCAGCTTGGTTGCCAAGAGCGCCTACAATGAGCAGTTCTTC
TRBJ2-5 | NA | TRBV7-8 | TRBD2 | CASSLVAGVRQETQYF | TGTGCCAGCAGCTTAGTTGCGGGAGTTCGACAAGAGACCCAGTACTTC
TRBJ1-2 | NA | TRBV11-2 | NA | CASSVDGYTF | TGTGCCAGCAGCGTCGATGGCTACACCTTC